This TCR beta chain comes out of a study of blood T cell repertoires in COVID-19. Study-level background: Samples representing acute and convalescent COVID-19 were sourced from the United States, Italy and Spain. PBMCs, B-cell-depleted T cells, or T cells provided the cDNA or gDNA that made up the material.

Seattle patients were enrolled during active infection and followed longitudinally. Germline CDR1 is SGHTA and CDR2 is FQGNSA. The CDR3 contains 14 residues. Trimming removed 5 bases at V and 7 bases at J, with 14 bases between. Original processing methods: Amplifying reference gene primers gave estimates of nucleated cell counts. Here immunoSEQ multiplex PCR was the method, and the copy in TCRdb shows in-frame clones only, minus some. The DNA was the basis for D and trimming; V, J and clone size are from that table. This sample has 100,000 to 150,000 clones, with approximately 85% found just once. The V and J genes are TRBV7-2 and TRBJ2-2; perhaps TRBD1 as D (6 bases). This TCR was sampled from a woman of 80 years or more with COVID-19, enrolled during active disease. Sequenced sample: peripheral blood. CDR3 in amino acids: CASSLRGRHGELFF. The CDR3 nucleotides are TGTGCCAGCAGCCTCAGGGGCCGTCACGGGGAGCTGTTTTTT.